This entry lists 12 T cell receptor beta chains sequenced from one sample in a study of T cell changes during pregnancy in multiple sclerosis (dated by TCRdb to the late 2010s). The method behind the library was the immunoSEQ multiplex PCR assay. In TCRdb, the immuneACCESS table is reduced to in-frame sequences with V and J assigned. These tables do not hold every clone; where another copy was compared, an unresolved V gene accounts for under half, and the others remain unexplained. This sample lists around 16,000 clones; around 83% were detected once. 17% of the sample lies in the top ten. The sequences come from CD8+ T cells from peripheral blood mononuclear cells, collected after pregnancy. Receptor source: a female donor in good health, enrolled as a control in a pregnancy study.

J is TRBJ2-1 and V is TRBV9; 12 bases fit TRBD2. Germline lookup yields CDR1 SGDLS and CDR2 YYNGEE. V lost 4 bases and J lost 5; bases outside the gene matches: 7. The CDR3 is 16 residues long. In DNA, the CDR3 is TGTGCCAGCAGCCCCCTAGCGGGAGGGCTAAACAATGAGCAGTTCTTC. Translating gives CASSPLAGGLNNEQFF.

CDR3 DNA: TGTGCCAGCAGCCTACCCCTCGCCCCGGGGGGGACGGACTACAATGAGCAGTTCTTC. Translating gives CASSLPLAPGGTDYNEQFF. The chain employs TRBV9 and TRBJ2-1; 8 bases agree with TRBD2. From germline, CDR1 is SGDLS and CDR2 YYNGEE. The CDR3 runs to 19 residues. With V trimmed by 4 bases and J by 3 bases, 18 bases remained unmatched.

This chain joins TRBV7-2 and TRBJ1-5; D perhaps matches TRBD1 (6 bases). The CDR3 spans 16 residues. Trimming left V 5 bases short and J 0 bases short, with 14 bases between. Germline V gives CDR1 SGHTA, CDR2 FQGNSA. Written as DNA, the CDR3 is TGTGCCAGCAGCCCATCGGACAGATATAGCAATCAGCCCCAGCATTTT. Translation gives CASSPSDRYSNQPQHF.

The V gene is TRBV6-5, the J gene TRBJ1-2; 8 positions agree with TRBD1. Germline V gene data show CDR1 as MNHEY and CDR2 as SVGAGI. CDR3 length: 15 residues. V was pared by 6 bases and J by 2 bases, with 8 bases of the junction left unmatched. The CDR3 reads CASSTGTGVNYGYTF. CDR3 bases: TGTGCCAGCAGCACCGGGACAGGAGTCAACTATGGCTACACCTTC.

Concerning this clone itself: Sequence at one end of the junction differs from germline and may be a read error. Other DNA sequences in the same sample also yield this CDR3. The V call is TRBV29-1, the J call TRBJ1-5, with 10 bases fitting TRBD1. CDR3 length: 13 residues. Germline CDR1 SQVTM, CDR2 ANQGSEA. CDR3 DNA sequence: TGCAGCGCCTTGACAGGGGGCAATCAGCCCCAGCACTTT. This gives the protein CSALTGGNQPQHF. Supplemented by reference TRBV29-1 and TRBJ1-5, the full variable domain reads SAVISQKPSRDICQRGTSLTIQCQVDSQVTMMFWYRQQPGQSLTLIATANQGSEATYESGFVIDKFPISRPNLTFSTLTVSNMSPEDSSIYLCSALTGGNQPQHFGDGTRLSIL.

This sequence joins TRBV5-5 and TRBJ2-7; D might be TRBD2 (6 bases). Per the germline V gene, CDR1 is SGHKS and CDR2 is YYEKEE (reference sequence). The V and J ends lost 3 bases and 4 bases respectively, with 14 bases between them. CDR3 length: 14 amino acids. CDR3 nucleotide sequence: TGTGCCAGCAGCTCCGCGGGGAGATCGTACGAGCAGTACTTC. It is translated as CASSSAGRSYEQYF.

The genes are TRBV18 and TRBJ2-7; D remains ambiguous. Trimming stripped 3 bases from V and 3 bases from J, with 15 bases between. There are 15 residues in the CDR3. Looked up from germline, CDR1 is KGHSH and CDR2 is LQKENI. The CDR3 reads CASSPTETADYEQYF. The CDR3 DNA is TGTGCCAGCTCACCGACCGAAACAGCAGACTACGAGCAGTACTTC.

The J gene is TRBJ1-1, the V gene TRBV27; D may be TRBD1 (6 bases). Germline V gene sequence: CDR1 MNHEY, CDR2 SMNVEV (reference sequence). Trimming removed 2 bases from V and 1 base from J, with 14 bases in between. This CDR3 spans 16 amino acids. CDR3: CASSLRSRDKNTEAFF. The DNA for the CDR3 is TGTGCCAGCAGTTTAAGGTCCCGGGACAAGAACACTGAAGCTTTCTTT.

This sequence joins TRBV7-8 and TRBJ1-5; 7 nucleotides match TRBD1. Germline V gene sequence: CDR1 SGHVS, CDR2 FQNEAQ. The CDR3 contains 16 residues. J lost 3 bases, V lost 5 bases, and 10 bases had no gene match. This CDR3 is CASSRIRGETNQPQHF. The CDR3 nucleotides are TGTGCCAGCAGCCGGATCAGGGGGGAAACCAATCAGCCCCAGCATTTT.

The chain combines TRBV6-5 with TRBJ2-5; 10 bases fit TRBD1. The CDR3 covers 14 residues. CDR1 and CDR2 (germline): MNHEY, SVGAGI. V lost 2 bases to trimming and J lost 4 bases; unmatched junction nucleotides: 1. CDR3: CASSYGDRGETQYF. As DNA, the CDR3 is TGTGCCAGCAGTTACGGGGACAGGGGAGAGACCCAGTACTTC.

The chain uses TRBV19 and TRBJ2-3; 7 bases line up with TRBD2. Germline assignment: CDR1 LNHDA and CDR2 SQIVND (reference sequence). The CDR3 covers 14 residues. J was trimmed by 3 bases and V by 7 bases; bases with no gene match: 7. The CDR3 DNA reads as TGTGCCAGTATGGGGGGGGTAACGACAGATACGCAGTATTTT. It is translated as CASMGGVTTDTQYF.

J is TRBJ2-7 and V is TRBV30, with D tentatively TRBD1 (6 bases). The CDR3 consists of 12 residues. The V and J ends lost 3 bases and 7 bases respectively, with 13 bases between them. Per the germline V gene, CDR1 is GTSNPN and CDR2 is SVGIG (reference sequence). This chain's CDR3 is CAWSDRLGEQYF. DNA for the CDR3: TGTGCCTGGAGCGACAGGCTGGGGGAGCAGTACTTC.